The present T cell receptor beta chain was sequenced within a study of blood T cell repertoires in COVID-19. V was clipped by 3 bases and J by 13 bases, with 15 bases between them. The CDR3 length is 12 residues. Sequenced by immunoSEQ multiplex PCR; TCRdb stores in-frame clones only, minus some. The sample lists 76,000 or so clones, approximately 87% occurring once. V usage is TRBV12-3 or TRBV12-4 and J usage is TRBJ1-2; no firm D call. Sample: peripheral blood. The receptor was isolated from a man at least 80 years old in a cohort sampled during active COVID-19. The CDR3: CASSFKDGPATF. CDR3 DNA sequence: TGTGCCAGCAGTTTTAAGGATGGGCCCGCCACCTTC.